One and the same sample provided the 13 T cell receptor beta chains below, sequenced in a study of response to subunit inactivated influenza vaccine. Each CDR3 protein gets one entry after TCRdb re-called the RT-PCR reads with MiXCR. The table shows 450,000 to 500,000 distinct CDR3 sequences, with approximately 11% occurring only once. The sample here was PBMCs from blood, taken 45 days after vaccination. The receptors were gathered from a man aged 50-60 years who received an inactivated influenza vaccine.

This clonotype has a handful of counts. V gene TRBV7-8 combines with J gene TRBJ2-7; the D is unclear. The germline gives CDR1 SGHVS, CDR2 FQNEAQ. V lost 4 bases, J lost 0 bases, and 16 bases lay in between. The CDR3 has 16 amino acids. The CDR3 sequence is CASSSAVGKSSYEQYF. CDR3 DNA sequence: TGTGCCAGCAGCTCCGCGGTTGGGAAAAGCTCCTACGAGCAGTACTTC.

J is TRBJ2-1 and V is TRBV3-1; 16 bases agree with TRBD2. Germline CDR1 and CDR2: LGHDT and YNNKEL (reference sequence). The ends lost 0 bases at V and 7 bases at J; junction bases unmatched: 6. The CDR3 has 18 amino acids. CDR3 nucleotide sequence: TGTGCCAGCAGCCAAGAGGGACTAGCGGGAGGGCTTTCAAATGAGCAGTTCTTC. This sequence encodes CASSQEGLAGGLSNEQFF.

The chain employs TRBV11-1 and TRBJ2-7, with TRBD2 matching 8 bases. The V gene's germline CDR1 is SGHAT and CDR2 FQDESV (reference sequence). The V and J ends lost 1 base and 4 bases, in that order; junction bases with no gene match: 15. This CDR3 is built from 18 residues. The DNA of the CDR3 is TGTGCCAGCAGCTTAGGGGCCCCGGGGCGGGGGGCCGTTTACGAGCAGTACTTC. Amino acid sequence: CASSLGAPGRGAVYEQYF. The entire variable domain, with the rest obtained from reference TRBV11-1 and TRBJ2-7, is as follows: EAEVAQSPRYKITEKSQAVAFWCDPISGHATLYWYRQILGQGPELLVQFQDESVVDDSQLPKDRFSAERLKGVDSTLKIQPAELGDSAMYLCASSLGAPGRGAVYEQYFGPGTRLTVT.

In this sample, this clonotype turned up many times. The rearrangement joins TRBV20-1 to TRBJ2-7; TRBD1 agrees at 8 bases. The CDR3 extends over 14 amino acids. Germline assignment: CDR1 DFQATT and CDR2 SNEGSKA (reference sequence). With V trimmed by 6 bases and J by 4 bases, 11 bases remained unmatched. DNA of the CDR3: TGCAGTGCCACCCGGACAGGGCAAATGTACGAGCAGTACTTC. It is translated as CSATRTGQMYEQYF.

In its sample, this clonotype was seen many times. The V call is TRBV7-6, the J call TRBJ1-3; tentative D call: TRBD1 (5 bases). V lost 1 base and J lost 0, with 16 bases in between. The germline gives CDR1 SGHVS, CDR2 FNYEAQ. The CDR3 is 18 amino acids. The CDR3 DNA reads TGTGCCAGCAGCTTAGAGGTTCCCGGGACCCCCTCTGGAAACACCATATATTTT. Protein: CASSLEVPGTPSGNTIYF. Drawing the rest from reference TRBV7-6 and TRBJ1-3, the complete variable domain is GAGVSQSPRYKVTKRGQDVALRCDPISGHVSLYWYRQALGQGPEFLTYFNYEAQQDKSGLPNDRFSAERPEGSISTLTIQRTEQRDSAMYRCASSLEVPGTPSGNTIYFGEGSWLTVV.

In this sample, this clonotype turned up a few times. The junction departs from the called germline gene at one end, perhaps through a read error. CDR3 protein: CASNLGAGTGNTIYF. The DNA of the CDR3 is TGTGCCAGCAACTTAGGCGCAGGGACTGGAAACACCATATATTTT. The V gene is TRBV7-2, the J gene TRBJ1-3; tentatively, D is TRBD1 (5 bases). Per germline, CDR1 SGHTA and CDR2 FQGNSA. The length of the CDR3 is 15 residues.

The V call is TRBV9, the J call TRBJ2-3; D is perhaps TRBD2 (6 bases). The germline V gene has CDR1 SGDLS and CDR2 YYNGEE. Deletions cut 0 bases from V and 1 base from J, with 9 bases between. This CDR3 has 15 amino acids. The CDR3 loop reads CASSVGGTGTDTQYF. The CDR3 nucleotides read TGTGCCAGCAGCGTAGGCGGGACTGGCACAGATACGCAGTATTTT.

CDR3 sequence reads: CASSQLGLGAQETQYF. The CDR3 coding sequence is TGTGCCAGCAGCCAGCTCGGACTAGGGGCCCAAGAGACCCAGTACTTC. The J gene is TRBJ2-5, the V gene TRBV7-8, with 7 bases aligning to TRBD2. This CDR3 is 16 amino acids long. Germline CDR1 is SGHVS and CDR2 is FQNEAQ. V was clipped by 5 bases and J by 1 base; unmatched bases: 10.

This clonotype occurred a few times. The gene calls are TRBV24-1 and TRBJ2-2, with D possibly called TRBD1 or TRBD2 (5 bases each). Between the trimmed V and J ends, which lost 9 bases and 4 bases, there was a span of 11 bases. This CDR3 has 13 residues. Germline assignment: CDR1 KGHDR and CDR2 SFDVKD. This CDR3 is CATGTQATGELFF. The CDR3 nucleotides read TGTGCCACCGGGACCCAGGCCACCGGGGAGCTGTTTTTT.

This clonotype has at least ten counts. This chain connects TRBV20-1 to TRBJ2-3; 7 bases map to TRBD1. The CDR3 is made up of 14 amino acids. V lost 4 bases, J lost 6 bases, and 10 bases stayed unmatched. From germline, CDR1 is DFQATT and CDR2 SNEGSKA (reference sequence). The CDR3 bases are TGCAGTGCTATGTCCCCGGACAGGACGGATACGCAGTATTTT. Encoded protein: CSAMSPDRTDTQYF.

This clonotype was detected a few times. The chain is built from TRBV5-1 and TRBJ2-3; D perhaps matches TRBD1 (5 bases). This CDR3 comprises 14 residues. Germline CDR1 and CDR2: SGHRS and YFSETQ. With 3 bases removed from V and 2 bases from J, the gap between germline ends came to 10 bases. Here the CDR3 reads CASSSGQSTDTQYF. The CDR3, as DNA: TGCGCCAGCAGCTCCGGACAATCCACAGATACGCAGTATTTT. The variable domain in full, completed from reference TRBV5-1 and TRBJ2-3, reads KAGVTQTPRYLIKTRGQQVTLSCSPISGHRSVSWYQQTPGQGLQFLFEYFSETQRNKGNFPGRFSGRQFSNSRSEMNVSTLELGDSALYLCASSSGQSTDTQYFGPGTRLTVL.

The chain carries TRBV29-1 and TRBJ2-1; the match to TRBD2 covers 7 bases. V lost 6 bases, J lost 10 bases, and 12 bases stayed unmatched. Germline-derived CDR1 and CDR2 are SQVTM and ANQGSEA. The CDR3 length is 13 residues. The CDR3 DNA is TGCAGCGTCGCGCCGGGAGTGCGGGGGGAGCAGTTCTTC. Translation gives CSVAPGVRGEQFF.

This clonotype was seen only a few times. The gene calls are TRBV12-3 or TRBV12-4 and TRBJ2-1; D possibly uses TRBD1 or TRBD2 (6 bases each). Trimming left V 7 bases short and J 7 bases short, with 20 bases between. This CDR3 is built from 15 residues. The CDR3 region is CASNLGGGGGNEQFF. The CDR3 coding sequence is TGTGCCAGCAACCTGGGCGGAGGGGGTGGGAATGAGCAGTTCTTC.